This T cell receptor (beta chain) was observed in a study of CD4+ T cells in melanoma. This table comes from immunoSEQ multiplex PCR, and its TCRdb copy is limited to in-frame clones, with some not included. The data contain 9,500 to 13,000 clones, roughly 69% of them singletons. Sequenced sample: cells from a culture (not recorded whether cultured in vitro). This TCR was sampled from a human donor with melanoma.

The CDR3 region is CASSGGFEQYF. The CDR3 DNA follows: TGTGCCAGCAGTGGGGGGTTCGAGCAGTACTTC. V usage is TRBV2 and J usage is TRBJ2-7; D could derive from TRBD1 or TRBD2 (5 bases each). Germline V CDR1 and CDR2: SNHLY, FYNNEI. Trimming removed 4 bases from V and 6 bases from J, with 7 bases in between. This CDR3 has 11 residues.